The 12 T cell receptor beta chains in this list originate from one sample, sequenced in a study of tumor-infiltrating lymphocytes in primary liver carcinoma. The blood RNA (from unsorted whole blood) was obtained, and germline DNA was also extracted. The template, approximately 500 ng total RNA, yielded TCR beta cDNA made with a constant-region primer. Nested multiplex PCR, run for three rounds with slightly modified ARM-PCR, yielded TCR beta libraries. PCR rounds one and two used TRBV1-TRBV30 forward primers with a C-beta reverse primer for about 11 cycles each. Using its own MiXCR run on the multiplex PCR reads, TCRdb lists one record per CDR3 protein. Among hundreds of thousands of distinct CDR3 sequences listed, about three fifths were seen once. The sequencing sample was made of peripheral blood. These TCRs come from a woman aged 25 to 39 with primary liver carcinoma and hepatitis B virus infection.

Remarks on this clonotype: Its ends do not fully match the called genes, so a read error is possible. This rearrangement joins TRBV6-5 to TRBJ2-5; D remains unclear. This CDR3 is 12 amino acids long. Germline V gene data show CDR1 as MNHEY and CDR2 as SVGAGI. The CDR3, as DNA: TGTACCAGCATCAAACCGGGTGGGACCCAGTACTTC. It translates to CTSIKPGGTQYF.

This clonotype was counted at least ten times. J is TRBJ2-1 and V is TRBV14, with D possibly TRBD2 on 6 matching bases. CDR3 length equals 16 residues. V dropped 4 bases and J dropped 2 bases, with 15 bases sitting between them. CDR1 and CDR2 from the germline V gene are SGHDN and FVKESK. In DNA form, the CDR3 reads TGTGCCAGCAGCCCCCCCGGGAGTAGGACCTACAATGAGCAGTTCTTC. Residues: CASSPPGSRTYNEQFF. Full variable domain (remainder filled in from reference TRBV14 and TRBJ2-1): EAGVTQFPSHSVIEKGQTVTLRCDPISGHDNLYWYRRVMGKEIKFLLHFVKESKQDESGMPNNRFLAERTGGTYSTLKVQPAELEDSGVYFCASSPPGSRTYNEQFFGPGTRLTVL.

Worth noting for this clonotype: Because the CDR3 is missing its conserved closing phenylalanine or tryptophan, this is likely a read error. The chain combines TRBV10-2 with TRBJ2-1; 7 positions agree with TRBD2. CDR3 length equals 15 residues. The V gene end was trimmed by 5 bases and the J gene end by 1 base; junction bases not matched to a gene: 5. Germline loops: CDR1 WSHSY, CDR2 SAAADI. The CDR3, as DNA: TGCGCCAGCAGTATTTTAGCGGGTTCCTACAATGAGCAGTTCTTA. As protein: CASSILAGSYNEQFL.

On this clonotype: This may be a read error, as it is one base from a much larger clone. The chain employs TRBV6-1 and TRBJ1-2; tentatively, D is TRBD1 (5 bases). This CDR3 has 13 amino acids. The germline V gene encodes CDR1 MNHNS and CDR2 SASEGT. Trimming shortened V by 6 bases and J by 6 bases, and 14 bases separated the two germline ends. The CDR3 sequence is CASRVGPGHGYTF. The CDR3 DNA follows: TGTGCCAGCAGAGTGGGTCCGGGACATGGCTACACCTTC.

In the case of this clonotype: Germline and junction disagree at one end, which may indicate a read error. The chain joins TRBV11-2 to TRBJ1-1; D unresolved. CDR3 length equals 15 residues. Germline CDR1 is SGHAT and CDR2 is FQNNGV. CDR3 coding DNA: TGTGCAAGCAGCTTTAGTGGGAGAATGAACACTGAAGCTTTCTTT. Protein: CASSFSGRMNTEAFF.

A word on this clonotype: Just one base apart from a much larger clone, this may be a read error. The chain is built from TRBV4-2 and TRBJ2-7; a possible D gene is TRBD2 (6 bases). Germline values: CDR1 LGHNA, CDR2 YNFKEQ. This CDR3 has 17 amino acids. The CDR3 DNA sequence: TGTGCCAGCTGCCAAGAAGTATCTACGGCGGGGCCCTACGAGCAGTACTTC. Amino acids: CASCQEVSTAGPYEQYF.

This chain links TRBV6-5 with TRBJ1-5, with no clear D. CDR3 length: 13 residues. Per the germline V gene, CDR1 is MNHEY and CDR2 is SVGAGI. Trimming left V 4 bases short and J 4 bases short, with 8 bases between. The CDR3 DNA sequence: TGTGCCAGCAGTTTTGCGGTGAATCAGCCCCAGCATTTT. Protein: CASSFAVNQPQHF.

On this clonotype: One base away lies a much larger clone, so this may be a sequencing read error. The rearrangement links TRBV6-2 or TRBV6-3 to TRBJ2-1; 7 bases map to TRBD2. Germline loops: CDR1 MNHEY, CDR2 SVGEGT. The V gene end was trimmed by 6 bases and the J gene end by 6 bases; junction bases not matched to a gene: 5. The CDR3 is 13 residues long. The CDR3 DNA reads TGTGCCAGCAGAACTAGCGAATTCAATGAGCAGTTCTTC. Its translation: CASRTSEFNEQFF.

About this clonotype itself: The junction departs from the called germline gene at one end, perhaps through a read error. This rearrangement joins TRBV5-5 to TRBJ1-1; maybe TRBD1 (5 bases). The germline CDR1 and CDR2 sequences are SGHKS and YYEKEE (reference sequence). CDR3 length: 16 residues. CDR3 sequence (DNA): TGTGCAAGCAGCTTGGCCTACCAACAGGTCAACACTGAAGTCTTCTTT. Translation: CASSLAYQQVNTEVFF.

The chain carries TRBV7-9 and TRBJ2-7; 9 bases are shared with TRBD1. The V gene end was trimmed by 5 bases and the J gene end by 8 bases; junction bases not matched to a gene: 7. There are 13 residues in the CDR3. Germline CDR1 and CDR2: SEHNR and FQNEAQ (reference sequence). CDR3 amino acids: CASSPLQGAKQYF. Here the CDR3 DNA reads TGTGCCAGCAGCCCCTTACAGGGGGCAAAGCAGTACTTC.

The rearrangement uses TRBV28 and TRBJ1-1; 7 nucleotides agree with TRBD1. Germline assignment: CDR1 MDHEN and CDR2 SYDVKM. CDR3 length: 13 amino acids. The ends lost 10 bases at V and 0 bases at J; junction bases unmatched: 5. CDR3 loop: CAILQGMNTEAFF. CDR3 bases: TGTGCCATACTACAGGGGATGAACACTGAAGCTTTCTTT.

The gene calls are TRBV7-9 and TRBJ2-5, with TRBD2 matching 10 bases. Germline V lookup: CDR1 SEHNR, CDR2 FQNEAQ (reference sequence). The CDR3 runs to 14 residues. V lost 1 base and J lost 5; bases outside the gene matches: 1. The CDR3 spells CASSLELAGETQYF. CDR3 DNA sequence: TGTGCCAGCAGCTTAGAACTAGCGGGGGAGACCCAGTACTTC.